The rows below give T cell receptor beta chains drawn from one sample of a study of T cells in Graves' hyperthyroidism and ophthalmopathy. MiXCR, applied by TCRdb to the multiplex PCR reads, yields one record per CDR3 protein. The table lists about 180,000 distinct CDR3 sequences, over 15% of them singletons. Specimen: blood. All receptors derive from a woman aged 50 to 60 with Graves' hyperthyroidism. Each CDR3 is given with its conserved first and last residue. A D gene is named only where the DNA matches it firmly. The listing skips clone size in some rows; elsewhere it reads once, few, many or a size class.

D gene	J gene	V gene	clone size	CDR3 protein	CDR3 DNA
TRBD1	TRBJ1-1	TRBV5-1	many	CASRPLQGRAEAFF	TGCGCCAGCAGACCATTACAGGGGAGGGCTGAAGCTTTCTTT
TRBD2	TRBJ2-7	TRBV20-1	many	CSARVPGGGTYEQYF	TGCAGTGCTAGAGTCCCTGGCGGGGGAACCTACGAGCAGTACTTC
-	TRBJ1-1	TRBV19	-	CASHWGAEAFF	TGTGCCAGTCATTGGGGAGCTGAAGCTTTCTTT
-	TRBJ1-2	TRBV19	few	CASSLQGSDGYTF	TGTGCCAGTAGTTTACAGGGTTCGGATGGCTACACCTTC
-	TRBJ1-1	TRBV18	many	CASSPERRNTEAFF	TGTGCCAGCTCACCAGAACGGAGGAACACTGAAGCTTTCTTT
-	TRBJ2-5	TRBV7-2	many	CASSLNGAVPQETQYF	TGTGCCAGCAGCTTAAATGGAGCAGTCCCTCAAGAGACCCAGTACTTC
-	TRBJ2-1	TRBV9	many	CASSRPQGGYEQFF	TGTGCCAGCAGCCGGCCGCAGGGGGGCTATGAGCAGTTCTTC
-	TRBJ2-5	TRBV27	-	CASRRTRSEQETQYF	TGTGCCAGCAGAAGGACAAGGTCAGAGCAAGAGACCCAGTACTTC
TRBD1	TRBJ2-2	TRBV19	-	CASLDRGRLNTGELFF	TGTGCCAGTCTGGACAGGGGGAGGTTGAACACCGGGGAGCTGTTTTTT
-	TRBJ1-5	TRBV2	many	CASSEGILVSNQPQHF	TGTGCCAGCAGTGAAGGCATATTGGTTAGCAATCAGCCCCAGCATTTT
TRBD1	TRBJ1-2	TRBV6-2/TRBV6-3	many	CASSGTDNYGYTF	TGTGCCAGCAGCGGGACAGATAACTATGGCTACACCTTC
-	TRBJ2-5	TRBV28	many	CASSLSIGPQYF	TGTGCCAGCAGTTTATCTATCGGACCCCAGTACTTC
TRBD1	TRBJ2-1	TRBV11-2	-	CASSRSPTGDNEQFF	TGTGCCAGCAGCCGCAGCCCTACAGGGGACAATGAGCAGTTCTTC
TRBD2	TRBJ2-5	TRBV6-5	many	CASSYSLTSGAIRETQYF	TGTGCCAGCAGTTACTCGCTGACTAGCGGGGCAATAAGGGAGACCCAGTACTTC
-	TRBJ1-3	TRBV3-1	many	CASSQDSGNTIYF	TGTGCCAGCAGCCAAGACTCTGGAAACACCATATATTTT
TRBD1	TRBJ2-3	TRBV5-1	many	CASRLDRGRDTQYF	TGCGCCAGCAGACTCGACAGGGGGCGAGATACGCAGTATTTT
-	TRBJ1-2	TRBV7-2	-	CASSADLAVNYGYAF	TGTGCCAGCAGCGCAGACTTGGCGGTAAACTATGGCTACGCCTTC
TRBD1	TRBJ1-6	TRBV15	-	CATSSQPGDSKSPLHF	TGTGCCACCAGCAGCCAACCGGGGGACAGCAAGTCACCCCTCCACTTT
TRBD1	TRBJ1-2	TRBV6-1	few	CASSEEVGTGVYLYGYTF	TGTGCCAGCAGTGAAGAGGTGGGGACAGGGGTCTATCTCTATGGCTACACCTTC
-	TRBJ2-5	TRBV2	many	CASSPFREETQYF	TGTGCCAGCAGCCCGTTTCGGGAAGAGACCCAGTACTTC
-	TRBJ1-5	TRBV15	-	CATSRDLGSNQPQHF	TGTGCCACCAGCAGAGATCTTGGCAGCAATCAGCCCCAGCATTTT
-	TRBJ2-2	TRBV4-2	few	CASSQVNRANTGELFF	TGTGCCAGCAGCCAAGTGAACAGGGCGAACACCGGGGAGCTGTTTTTT
-	TRBJ2-2	TRBV5-1	many	CASSLVSANGELFF	TGCGCCAGCAGCTTGGTTAGCGCCAACGGGGAGCTGTTTTTT
-	TRBJ1-6	TRBV15	many	CATSREAGTGNSPLHF	TGTGCCACCAGCAGAGAAGCCGGAACAGGGAATTCACCCCTCCACTTT
-	TRBJ1-1	TRBV5-1	many	CASSVTGTEAFF	TGCGCCAGCAGCGTTACAGGCACTGAAGCTTTCTTT
-	TRBJ2-1	TRBV5-1	many	CASSLPGLVYSEQFF	TGCGCCAGCAGCCTCCCCGGACTGGTCTACAGTGAGCAGTTCTTC
-	TRBJ2-2	TRBV3-1	many	CASSQGGLSGAGDTGELFF	TGTGCCAGCAGCCAAGGAGGACTTTCTGGGGCTGGGGACACCGGGGAGCTGTTTTTT
-	TRBJ2-1	TRBV19	-	CASSGVGPAGNEQFF	TGTGCCAGTAGTGGGGTGGGGCCGGCCGGCAATGAGCAGTTCTTC
TRBD1	TRBJ2-7	TRBV6-1	-	CASSETDRAYEQYF	TGTGCCAGCAGTGAAACTGACAGGGCCTACGAGCAGTACTTC
-	TRBJ2-3	TRBV27	many	CASSFSSGGTDTQYF	TGTGCCAGCAGTTTTAGTAGTGGGGGCACAGATACGCAGTATTTT
TRBD1	TRBJ1-2	TRBV9	many	CASSANNRGEGYTF	TGTGCCAGCAGCGCCAATAACAGGGGGGAAGGCTACACCTTC
-	TRBJ2-3	TRBV9	many	CASSLFSGFTDTQYF	TGTGCCAGCAGCCTCTTTAGCGGCTTCACAGATACGCAGTATTTT
-	TRBJ2-1	TRBV29-1	-	CSVEDPGRRSYNEQFF	TGCAGCGTTGAAGATCCCGGGAGAAGGTCCTACAATGAGCAGTTCTTC
-	TRBJ1-1	TRBV9	many	CASSVRMDTEAFF	TGTGCCAGCAGCGTTCGAATGGACACTGAAGCTTTCTTT
-	TRBJ2-1	TRBV24-1	few	CATSEFRELESEQFF	TGTGCCACCAGTGAGTTCAGGGAACTGGAGAGTGAGCAGTTCTTC
-	TRBJ2-5	TRBV2	many	CASKRGSAPETQYF	TGTGCCAGCAAAAGGGGGAGCGCCCCAGAGACCCAGTACTTC
TRBD1	TRBJ2-7	TRBV19	many	CASSIRGQYEQYF	TGTGCCAGTAGTATCCGGGGACAGTACGAGCAGTACTTC
-	TRBJ2-2	TRBV3-1	many	CASSQPGLKNAGELFF	TGTGCCAGCAGCCAACCGGGACTGAAGAACGCCGGGGAGCTGTTTTTT
TRBD1	TRBJ1-4	TRBV7-9	many	CASSTLPGQGTEKLFF	TGTGCCAGCAGCACTCTACCGGGACAGGGGACTGAAAAACTGTTTTTT
-	TRBJ1-1	TRBV29-1	many	CSVLAGTEAFF	TGCAGCGTTTTAGCCGGCACTGAAGCTTTCTTT
-	TRBJ2-2	TRBV7-6	many	CASSSSWELFF	TGTGCCAGCAGCTCTTCATGGGAGCTGTTTTTT
-	TRBJ1-4	TRBV11-2	many	CASSLGTTTNEKLFF	TGTGCCAGCAGCTTAGGGACGACAACTAATGAAAAACTGTTTTTT
TRBD1	TRBJ2-7	TRBV3-1	many	CASSRGQGWYEQYF	TGTGCCAGCAGCCGGGGACAGGGGTGGTACGAGCAGTACTTC
-	TRBJ2-7	TRBV27	many	CASSPGLAYEQYF	TGTGCCAGCAGCCCAGGTCTCGCCTACGAGCAGTACTTC
TRBD1	TRBJ1-1	TRBV29-1	many	CSVNRGPEAFF	TGCAGCGTCAACAGGGGTCCCGAAGCTTTCTTT
-	TRBJ2-6	TRBV10-3	-	CAISDVLEYSGANVLTF	TGTGCCATCAGTGATGTGCTAGAATATTCTGGGGCCAACGTCCTGACTTTC
-	TRBJ1-3	TRBV7-2	many	CASSRQEGNTIYF	TGTGCCAGCAGCCGACAGGAGGGAAACACCATATATTTT
-	TRBJ1-2	TRBV5-1	-	CASSQPGRLHNYGYTF	TGCGCCAGCAGTCAGCCGGGACGGCTCCATAACTATGGCTACACCTTC
TRBD1	TRBJ2-1	TRBV7-9	-	CASSLSLQGSSYNEQFF	TGTGCCAGCAGCCTAAGCCTACAGGGGAGCTCCTACAATGAGCAGTTCTTC
TRBD1	TRBJ1-4	TRBV5-1	many	CASSPGRGRGNEKLFF	TGCGCCAGCAGCCCGGGAAGGGGGCGAGGTAATGAAAAACTGTTTTTT
-	TRBJ2-7	TRBV27	many	CASSLQGIGEQYF	TGTGCCAGCAGTTTACAAGGTATTGGGGAGCAGTACTTC
-	TRBJ2-7	TRBV28	-	CTSGSGLGEQYF	TGTACCAGCGGTTCAGGGCTTGGAGAGCAGTACTTC
-	TRBJ1-5	TRBV6-1	many	CASSLIGTANQPQHF	TGTGCCAGCAGCCTAATCGGGACGGCAAATCAGCCCCAGCATTTT
-	TRBJ1-6	TRBV3-1	few	CASSQDTSPLHF	TGTGCCAGCAGCCAGGATACTTCACCCCTCCACTTT
-	TRBJ2-5	TRBV28	many	CASSLLAQTQYF	TGTGCCAGCAGTTTACTAGCGCAGACCCAGTACTTC